This T cell receptor (beta chain) was captured by sequencing in a study of Tregs in tolerant kidney transplant recipients. Study outcomes and limitations: The most relevant donor-specific Treg TCRbeta repertoire apparently came from expansion with activated donor B cells. Validation in larger populations is needed because few patients were studied.

This clone showed up just a few times. Its antigen is not known. V was pared by 7 bases and J by 7 bases, with 23 bases between. Per germline, CDR1 LNHDA and CDR2 SQIVND (reference sequence). The CDR3 consists of 16 residues. This table comes from immunoSEQ multiplex PCR, and its TCRdb copy is limited to in-frame clones, with some not included. The sample includes 35,000 to 55,000 clones, more than 80% of them seen just once. V gene TRBV19 combines with J gene TRBJ2-1; possible D gene TRBD2, 5 bases. Sequenced: Tregs from blood. The clonotype originates from a human donor in good health. The CDR3 DNA reads as TGTGCCAGTACCAAGATGGCGGGTCGGCGAGGAAATGAGCAGTTCTTC. Protein: CASTKMAGRRGNEQFF. Supplemented by reference TRBV19 and TRBJ2-1, the full variable domain reads DGGITQSPKYLFRKEGQNVTLSCEQNLNHDAMYWYRQDPGQGLRLIYYSQIVNDFQKGDIAEGYSVSREKKESFPLTVTSAQKNPTAFYLCASTKMAGRRGNEQFFGPGTRLTVL.